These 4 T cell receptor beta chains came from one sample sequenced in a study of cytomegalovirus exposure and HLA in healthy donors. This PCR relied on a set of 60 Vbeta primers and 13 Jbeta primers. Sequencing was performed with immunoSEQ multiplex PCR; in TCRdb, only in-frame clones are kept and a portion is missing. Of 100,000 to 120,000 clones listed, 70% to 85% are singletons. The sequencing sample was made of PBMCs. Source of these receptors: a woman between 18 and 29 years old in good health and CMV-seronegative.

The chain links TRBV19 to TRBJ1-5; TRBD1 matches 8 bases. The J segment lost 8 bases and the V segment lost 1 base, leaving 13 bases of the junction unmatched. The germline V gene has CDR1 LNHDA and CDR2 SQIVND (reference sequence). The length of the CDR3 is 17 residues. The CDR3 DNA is TGTGCCAGTAGTATAGGGAGGGACAGGCTCGAAGGAGAGCCCCAGCATTTT. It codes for CASSIGRDRLEGEPQHF.

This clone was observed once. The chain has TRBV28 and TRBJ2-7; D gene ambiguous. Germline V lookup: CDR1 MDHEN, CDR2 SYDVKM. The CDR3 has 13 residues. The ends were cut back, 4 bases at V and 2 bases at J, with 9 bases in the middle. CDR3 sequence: CASSSTRAYEQYF. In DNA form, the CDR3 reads TGTGCCAGCAGTTCTACGAGAGCCTACGAGCAGTACTTC.

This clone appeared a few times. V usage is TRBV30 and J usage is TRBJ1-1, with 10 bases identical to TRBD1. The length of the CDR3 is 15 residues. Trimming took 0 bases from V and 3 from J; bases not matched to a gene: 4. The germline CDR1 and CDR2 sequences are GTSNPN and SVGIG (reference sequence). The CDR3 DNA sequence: TGTGCCTGGAGTGTTGGGGACAGGGGTTACACTGAAGCTTTCTTT. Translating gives CAWSVGDRGYTEAFF.

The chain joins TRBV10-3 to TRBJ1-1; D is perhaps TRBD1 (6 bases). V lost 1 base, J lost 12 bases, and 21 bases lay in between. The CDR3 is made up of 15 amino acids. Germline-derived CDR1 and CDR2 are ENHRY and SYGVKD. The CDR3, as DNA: TGTGCCATCAGTGAGTTTGGGGGCTTTTCTACCGGGACTTTCTTT. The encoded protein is CAISEFGGFSTGTFF.